This section outlines one T cell receptor (beta chain) sequence together with its context. The antigen remains unidentified. The data were obtained in a study of OX40 agonist ivuxolimab in advanced cancers. Background on the study: A history of anti-PD-1, anti-PD-L1 or anti-CTLA-4 therapy was acceptable, and approximately 39% had some.

Here immunoSEQ multiplex PCR was the method, and the copy in TCRdb shows in-frame clones only, minus some. This table has 70,000 to 95,000 clones, approximately 95% appearing once. Regarding the study as a whole: Clonal expansion in partial responders at 0.1-3.0 mg/kg ranked among the lowest. Fewer expanded clones were found on average in CD4+ than in CD8+ T cells. Dose levels from 0.1 to 3.0 mg/kg saw CD4+ and CD8+ blood T cells expand clonally by week 6.

The CDR3 length is 15 residues. Trimming took 6 bases from V and 4 from J; bases not matched to a gene: 7. Germline V gene data show CDR1 as KGHSH and CDR2 as LQKENI. This clonotype originated in an adult with an advanced solid tumor such as melanoma, head and neck, liver or kidney cancer. Sequencing was performed on CD4+ or CD8+ T cells sorted from blood, taken in a trial of the OX40 agonist ivuxolimab. The rearrangement links TRBV18 to TRBJ2-3; TRBD1 agrees at 10 bases. The CDR3 spells CASSSTGGAADTQYF. CDR3 coding DNA: TGTGCCAGCTCGTCGACAGGGGGCGCGGCAGATACGCAGTATTTT.